The clone carrying this T cell receptor beta chain was seen repeatedly, ten times or more. The entry originates in a study of molecular identifiers for immune sequencing clone quantification. CDR1 is KGHDR and CDR2 is SFDVKD in the germline V gene. With 4 bases removed from V and 2 bases from J, the gap between germline ends came to 11 bases. The CDR3 is made up of 14 amino acids. Libraries of naive CD8 cells were prepared from roughly 18,000 to 920,000 sorted cells using 10%, 30% or 50% RNA. TCRdb re-called the PCR reads through MiXCR, storing one row per CDR3 protein. The table has 250,000 to 350,000 distinct CDR3 sequences, about a fifth seen once.

This TCR came from a human donor in good health. Some libraries in this study had Jurkat cell RNA spiked in. The sequenced sample was naive CD8+ T cells from blood, with Jurkat cell RNA spiked in. Regarding subset: FACS-sorted CD8+CD4-CCR7+CD45RA+ naive T cells. The V call is TRBV24-1, the J call TRBJ2-7; D might be TRBD1 (6 bases). In DNA form, the CDR3 reads TGTGCCACCAGTGACCCGGACAGACCCTACGAGCAGTACTTC. Its translation is CATSDPDRPYEQYF.